This record covers a single TCR beta chain. This sample was included in a study of T cell responses to AZD1222 COVID-19 vaccine. The length of the CDR3 is 17 residues. Trimming stripped 0 bases from V and 0 bases from J, with 13 bases between. Germline CDR1 SGHRS, CDR2 YFSETQ. Libraries were prepared by immunoSEQ multiplex PCR; TCRdb keeps only in-frame clonotypes and omits some of them. This table has about 55,000 clones, 80% to 90% appearing once. This receptor was identified in an adult in good health. The sequences come from peripheral blood, collected on day 0 of AZD1222 vaccination. This chain links TRBV5-1 with TRBJ1-3; D unclear. The CDR3 DNA reads as TGCGCCAGCAGCTTGGAGTCAGGCAGCTACTCTGGAAACACCATATATTTT. Amino acids: CASSLESGSYSGNTIYF.